The 24 T cell receptor beta chains below were found in one sample sequenced in a study of cytomegalovirus exposure and HLA in healthy donors. Primers for the PCR totalled 60 Vbeta and 13 Jbeta. TCRdb's copy holds only in-frame clones and misses some; the assay was immunoSEQ multiplex PCR. The profile covers 150,000 to 250,000 clones, with roughly 80% appearing a single time and around 6% taken by the ten largest. Specimen: PBMCs. The source of these receptors is a woman between 50 and 59 years old in good health and CMV-seropositive.

The V call is TRBV21-1, the J call TRBJ2-6; the tabulated D call, TRBD1, remains unverified against the DNA. TRBV21-1 is tagged as a pseudogene. CDR3 length equals 16 residues. The CDR3 loop is CASSIRQDSGANVLTF. As DNA, the CDR3 is TGTGCCAGCAGCATACGACAGGACTCTGGGGCCAACGTCCTGACTTTC.

The table lists this clone with a few counts. This chain joins TRBV6-5 and TRBJ2-7; TRBD1 matches at 7 bases. The germline V gene encodes CDR1 MNHEY and CDR2 SVGAGI. The CDR3 covers 14 residues. J was trimmed by 4 bases and V by 5 bases; bases with no gene match: 8. The CDR3 DNA is TGTGCCAGCAGTACGGGGACAGTGGGATACGAGCAGTACTTC. The encoded protein is CASSTGTVGYEQYF.

V usage is TRBV5-1 and J usage is TRBJ2-2; 8 nucleotides line up with TRBD1. This CDR3 has 15 residues. Germline CDR1 SGHRS, CDR2 YFSETQ. Germline trimming cut 4 bases from V and 3 bases from J; bases unmatched to any gene: 5. DNA of the CDR3: TGCGCCAGCAGCCAGGGACAGGCCCACACCGGGGAGCTGTTTTTT. It translates to CASSQGQAHTGELFF.

The chain is built from TRBV6-5 and TRBJ1-5, with 8 positions matching TRBD1. This CDR3 has 13 residues. The ends lost 10 bases at V and 6 bases at J; junction bases unmatched: 8. The germline V gene encodes CDR1 MNHEY and CDR2 SVGAGI. CDR3 bases: TGTGCCACTCGGACAGGGTCGAGTCAGCCCCAGCATTTT. Its protein product is CATRTGSSQPQHF.

Comment on this clone: The sample contains more than one DNA sequence encoding this CDR3. V gene TRBV5-1 combines with J gene TRBJ1-2; D may be TRBD1 (5 bases). The V end was cut by 4 bases, the J end by 5 bases, with 15 bases between. Germline V gene sequence: CDR1 SGHRS, CDR2 YFSETQ. This CDR3 is built from 14 residues. CDR3 nucleotides: TGCGCCAGCAGCCTGGTCACAGGAGATTATGGCTACACCTTC. This encodes CASSLVTGDYGYTF.

J is TRBJ2-7 and V is TRBV28, with D possibly matching TRBD2 (5 bases). Germline assignment: CDR1 MDHEN and CDR2 SYDVKM. V gave up 3 bases and J gave up 2 bases, with 14 bases separating them. The CDR3 length is 15 residues. CDR3 nucleotides: TGTGCCAGCAGTTTTGGAGGCGTGACTACCTACGAGCAGTACTTC. It translates to CASSFGGVTTYEQYF.

The chain joins TRBV28 to TRBJ1-4, with TRBD1 matching 7 bases. With 6 bases clipped from V and 5 bases from J, the junction kept 6 bases outside the gene matches. The CDR3 is 14 residues long. Germline assignment: CDR1 MDHEN and CDR2 SYDVKM. The CDR3 is CASRSGGSNEKLFF. Written as DNA, the CDR3 is TGTGCCAGCAGGTCAGGGGGTTCAAATGAAAAACTGTTTTTT.

The chain couples TRBV5-6 to TRBJ1-1; tentatively, D is TRBD1 (5 bases). V lost 2 bases and J 7 bases, leaving 15 bases between the germline ends. Germline V gene sequence: CDR1 SGHDT, CDR2 YYEEEE. The CDR3 totals 14 residues. The CDR3 protein is CASSFQGSPGEAFF. CDR3 nucleotides: TGTGCCAGCAGCTTCCAGGGAAGTCCCGGTGAAGCTTTCTTT.

The chain combines TRBV12-5 with TRBJ2-7; a possible D gene is TRBD2 (7 bases). This CDR3 has 15 residues. Germline CDR1 LGHNT, CDR2 FRNRAP. Trimming stripped 3 bases from V and 0 bases from J, with 12 bases between. The CDR3 DNA follows: TGTGCTAGTGGTTTAGGGGGGGGTTTCTCCTACGAGCAGTACTTC. Translating gives CASGLGGGFSYEQYF.

The J gene is TRBJ2-7, the V gene TRBV18, with D maybe TRBD1 (5 bases). Germline CDR1 reads KGHSH; CDR2 reads LQKENI. The germline V and J ends were trimmed by 3 bases and 6 bases, with 18 bases remaining between them. The CDR3 sequence is 15 residues long. The CDR3 DNA reads TGTGCCAGCTCACCCCCTGGACACCTCTCCGGCGAGCAGTACTTC. This translates into CASSPPGHLSGEQYF.

J is TRBJ2-2 and V is TRBV5-6; 11 positions match TRBD2. This CDR3 comprises 16 residues. With 4 bases clipped from V and 4 bases from J, the junction kept 6 bases outside the gene matches. Germline V lookup: CDR1 SGHDT, CDR2 YYEEEE. The CDR3 DNA reads TGTGCCAGCAGCCAAAGGACTAGCGGGTTCACCGGGGAGCTGTTTTTT. Encoded protein: CASSQRTSGFTGELFF.

This clone was observed once. The chain is built from TRBV2 and TRBJ2-1; D is ambiguous. Germline V gene lookup returns CDR1 SNHLY and CDR2 FYNNEI. The CDR3 runs 14 residues. The V end lost 7 bases, the J end lost 7 bases, and 17 bases lay between the germline ends. In DNA, the CDR3 is TGTGCCAGCATGAGAGCCTATACCGGGAATGAGCAGTTCTTC. As protein: CASMRAYTGNEQFF. The variable domain in full, completed from reference TRBV2 and TRBJ2-1, reads EPEVTQTPSHQVTQMGQEVILRCVPISNHLYFYWYRQILGQKVEFLVSFYNNEISEKSEIFDDQFSVERPDGSNFTLKIRSTKLEDSAMYFCASMRAYTGNEQFFGPGTRLTVL.

The chain has TRBV19 and TRBJ1-2; 8 bases align to TRBD1. The CDR3 has 15 amino acids. Germline CDR1 and CDR2: LNHDA and SQIVND (reference sequence). V was clipped by 6 bases and J by 3 bases; unmatched bases: 9. This chain's CDR3 is CASRPGAGGDYGYTF. CDR3 bases: TGTGCCAGTAGGCCGGGAGCAGGGGGCGACTATGGCTACACCTTC. Using reference TRBV19 and TRBJ1-2 for the parts outside the CDR3, the full variable domain is DGGITQSPKYLFRKEGQNVTLSCEQNLNHDAMYWYRQDPGQGLRLIYYSQIVNDFQKGDIAEGYSVSREKKESFPLTVTSAQKNPTAFYLCASRPGAGGDYGYTFGSGTRLTVV.

The chain carries TRBV20-1 and TRBJ2-3; D ambiguous. This CDR3 spans 11 amino acids. Germline V gene data show CDR1 as DFQATT and CDR2 as SNEGSKA (reference sequence). V shed 3 bases and J shed 2 bases, with 3 bases lying between them. The CDR3 sequence is CSASNTDTQYF. As DNA, the CDR3 is TGCAGTGCTAGTAACACAGATACGCAGTATTTT.

The count of this clone is one. The chain carries TRBV18 and TRBJ1-1; TRBD1 matches at 7 bases. The CDR3 sequence is 14 residues long. The V gene end was trimmed by 0 bases and the J gene end by 7 bases; junction bases not matched to a gene: 5. The germline CDR1 and CDR2 sequences are KGHSH and LQKENI. CDR3: CASSPPDRRYEAFF. CDR3 DNA: TGTGCCAGCTCACCACCGGACAGGAGATATGAAGCTTTCTTT.

V usage is TRBV7-2 and J usage is TRBJ1-6; D not resolved. This CDR3 is 15 amino acids long. The germline V gene encodes CDR1 SGHTA and CDR2 FQGNSA. V lost 6 bases and J 2 bases, leaving 11 bases between the germline ends. The CDR3 here is CASRPPGAYNSPLHF. For the CDR3, the DNA is TGTGCCAGCAGACCACCCGGGGCCTATAATTCACCCCTCCACTTT.

This chain uses TRBV9 with TRBJ2-7; D ambiguous. This CDR3 region has 13 residues. The germline V and J ends were trimmed by 5 bases and 2 bases, with 11 bases remaining between them. Germline assignment: CDR1 SGDLS and CDR2 YYNGEE. As DNA, the CDR3 is TGTGCCAGCAGAAGAGACACACCCTACGAGCAGTACTTC. Residues: CASRRDTPYEQYF.

The CDR3 here is CASSPGTSTNTGELFF. Written as DNA, the CDR3 is TGTGCCAGCTCACCAGGGACATCTACGAACACCGGGGAGCTGTTTTTT. V is TRBV18 and J is TRBJ2-2, with D tentatively TRBD1 (6 bases). Deletions cut 2 bases from V and 0 bases from J, with 10 bases between. This CDR3 spans 16 amino acids. Germline-derived CDR1 and CDR2 are KGHSH and LQKENI. Supplemented by reference TRBV18 and TRBJ2-2, the full variable domain reads NAGVMQNPRHLVRRRGQEARLRCSPMKGHSHVYWYRQLPEEGLKFMVYLQKENIIDESGMPKERFSAEFPKEGPSILRIQQVVRGDSAAYFCASSPGTSTNTGELFFGEGSRLTVL.

As concerns this clone: Other nucleotide sequences in the sample specify the same CDR3. This chain joins TRBV2 and TRBJ2-1; D perhaps matches TRBD2 (7 bases). The CDR3 length is 14 residues. The V end was cut by 6 bases, the J end by 1 base, with 10 bases between. The germline CDR1 and CDR2 sequences are SNHLY and FYNNEI. In nucleotides, the CDR3 is TGTGCCAGCAGGGGAGGGGGGTCCTACAATGAGCAGTTCTTC. It is translated as CASRGGGSYNEQFF.

The rearrangement uses TRBV6-6 and TRBJ1-1; maybe TRBD1 (5 bases). This CDR3 region has 14 residues. The germline V gene encodes CDR1 MNHNY and CDR2 SVGAGI (reference sequence). Trimming stripped 6 bases from V and 2 bases from J, with 13 bases between. CDR3 coding DNA: TGTGCCAGCAGCCTCACAGGTAGTAACACTGAAGCTTTCTTT. Residues: CASSLTGSNTEAFF.

The rearrangement uses TRBV2 and TRBJ2-5, with TRBD1 as a possible D gene (5 bases). The tail of the sequence fits TRBJ2-7 better, so the J call may be wrong. Germline CDR1 and CDR2: SNHLY and FYNNEI. The CDR3 is 13 residues long. CDR3 DNA sequence: TGTGCCAGCAGTGAGGGGCCTTCCTACGAGCAGTACTTC. It specifies CASSEGPSYEQYF.

This clone was observed a handful of times. The chain combines TRBV27 with TRBJ1-1; D unclear. Germline V gives CDR1 MNHEY, CDR2 SMNVEV (reference sequence). The CDR3 contains 14 residues. V gave up 4 bases and J gave up 11 bases, with 20 bases separating them. The CDR3 DNA sequence: TGTGCCAGCAGTTCCATCCTGCTTTCGGAGGAGGCTTTCTTT. This codes for CASSSILLSEEAFF.

The chain combines TRBV28 with TRBJ2-3, with 7 bases that match TRBD1. V lost 5 bases, J lost 5 bases, and 13 bases stayed unmatched. The CDR3 consists of 16 residues. Germline V gives CDR1 MDHEN, CDR2 SYDVKM. The CDR3 here is CASSTFGRGRVDTQYF. Here the CDR3 DNA reads TGTGCCAGCAGTACGTTTGGTAGGGGGCGTGTAGATACGCAGTATTTT.

The chain is built from TRBV5-6 and TRBJ2-5; 7 bases match TRBD2. After removal of 3 bases from V and 2 bases from J, the junction contained 7 bases not matched to a gene. The CDR3 length is 15 residues. Germline CDR1 SGHDT, CDR2 YYEEEE. CDR3 nucleotides: TGTGCCAGCAGCTCGGGAGGCGGGCGGCAAGAGACCCAGTACTTC. Its translation is CASSSGGGRQETQYF.